This TCR beta chain was sequenced during a study of blood T cell repertoires in COVID-19. Some clones are missing from TCRdb's copy, which holds only in-frame ones; the method was immunoSEQ multiplex PCR. The sample has hundreds of thousands of clones, more than 90% seen once. The TCR sequence derives from a man aged 55 to 70 who had recovered from COVID-19. The material sequenced was PBMCs or T cells enriched from blood (not recorded which).

The CDR3 DNA reads TGCGCCAGCAGCTTGGTTGGGGCAGACGTCGGGGAGCTGTTTTTT. Encoded protein: CASSLVGADVGELFF. The chain links TRBV5-1 to TRBJ2-2; maybe TRBD1 (5 bases). V was pared by 0 bases and J by 7 bases, with 13 bases between. This CDR3 contains 15 residues. The germline CDR1 and CDR2 sequences are SGHRS and YFSETQ. The full variable domain, in which reference TRBV5-1 and TRBJ2-2 provide the parts outside the CDR3, is KAGVTQTPRYLIKTRGQQVTLSCSPISGHRSVSWYQQTPGQGLQFLFEYFSETQRNKGNFPGRFSGRQFSNSRSEMNVSTLELGDSALYLCASSLVGADVGELFFGEGSRLTVL.